This TCR beta chain comes out of a study of radiation and T cells in renal cell carcinoma. TCRdb keeps only in-frame clones here, not all; method: immunoSEQ multiplex PCR. The sample lists some 120,000 clones; 88% were seen once. Time point defined: blood 2 weeks post-SBRT. The treatment was: 15 Gy SBRT to primary tumor, nephrectomy 4 weeks later. The tumor was a clear cell renal cell carcinoma. Study-wide results and caveats: Top tumor clonotypes rose in blood 2 weeks post-radiation, then contracted.

The junction had 3 bases not matched to a gene; V was cut back by 5 bases and J by 2 bases. This CDR3 region has 14 residues. Germline V gives CDR1 SGHNT, CDR2 YYREEE (reference sequence). Concerning this clone itself: Its target is not known.

The sequence derives from a woman in her seventies with renal cell carcinoma. The chain uses TRBV5-4 and TRBJ1-2, with 10 bases identical to TRBD1. The source material was blood, sampled from a patient whose treatment included radiotherapy and nephrectomy. The chain's CDR3 is CASRSGQGNYGYTF. The CDR3 coding sequence is TGTGCCAGCAGGTCGGGACAGGGGAACTATGGCTACACCTTC.